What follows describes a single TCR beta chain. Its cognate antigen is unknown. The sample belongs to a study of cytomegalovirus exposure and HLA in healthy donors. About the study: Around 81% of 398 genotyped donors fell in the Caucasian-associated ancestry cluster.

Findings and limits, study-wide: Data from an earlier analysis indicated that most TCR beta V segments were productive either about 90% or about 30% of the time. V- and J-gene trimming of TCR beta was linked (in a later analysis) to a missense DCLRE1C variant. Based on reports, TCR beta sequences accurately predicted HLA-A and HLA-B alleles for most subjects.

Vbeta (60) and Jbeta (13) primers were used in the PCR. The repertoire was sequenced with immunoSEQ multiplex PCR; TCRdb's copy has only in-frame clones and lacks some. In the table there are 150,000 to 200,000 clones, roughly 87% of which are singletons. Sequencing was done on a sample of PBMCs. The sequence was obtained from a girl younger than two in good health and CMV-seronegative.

CDR3 in amino acids: CASSSRLAGAKPYEQYF. The CDR3 DNA reads TGTGCCAGCAGCTCGCGACTAGCGGGAGCCAAACCCTACGAGCAGTACTTC. The V gene is TRBV7-2, the J gene TRBJ2-5; 12 nucleotides match TRBD2. With the DNA end fitting TRBJ2-7 better, the J assignment may be wrong. The germline gives CDR1 SGHTA, CDR2 FQGNSA. This CDR3 has 17 residues.